This T cell receptor (beta chain) appears in the sequencing data of a study of molecular identifiers for immune sequencing clone quantification. Whole-study findings and limits: Clones with over 20 RNA copies captured over 98% of effector molecules but under 1% of naive ones.

At least ten counts were recorded for this clonotype. Its antigen is as yet unknown. TCRdb re-derived calls from the PCR reads in MiXCR, one entry per CDR3 protein. The profile shows about 500,000 distinct CDR3 sequences, 20% to 25% of them singletons. V lost 1 base, J lost 2 bases, and 5 bases stayed unmatched. The CDR3 loop spans 15 amino acids. The germline V gene has CDR1 SGHDN and CDR2 FVKESK. The specimen sequenced was naive CD8+ T cells from blood, with Jurkat cell RNA spiked in. Documented subset: FACS-sorted CD8+CD4-CCR7+CD45RA+ naive T cells. This chain joins TRBV14 and TRBJ2-7; 7 positions agree with TRBD2. The sequence was collected from a human donor in good health. Some libraries in this study had Jurkat cell RNA spiked in. The CDR3 loop reads CASSQVSGGPYEQYF. The CDR3 DNA follows: TGTGCCAGCAGCCAAGTTTCGGGAGGACCCTACGAGCAGTACTTC. Full variable domain (rest looked up from reference TRBV14 and TRBJ2-7): EAGVTQFPSHSVIEKGQTVTLRCDPISGHDNLYWYRRVMGKEIKFLLHFVKESKQDESGMPNNRFLAERTGGTYSTLKVQPAELEDSGVYFCASSQVSGGPYEQYFGPGTRLTVT.